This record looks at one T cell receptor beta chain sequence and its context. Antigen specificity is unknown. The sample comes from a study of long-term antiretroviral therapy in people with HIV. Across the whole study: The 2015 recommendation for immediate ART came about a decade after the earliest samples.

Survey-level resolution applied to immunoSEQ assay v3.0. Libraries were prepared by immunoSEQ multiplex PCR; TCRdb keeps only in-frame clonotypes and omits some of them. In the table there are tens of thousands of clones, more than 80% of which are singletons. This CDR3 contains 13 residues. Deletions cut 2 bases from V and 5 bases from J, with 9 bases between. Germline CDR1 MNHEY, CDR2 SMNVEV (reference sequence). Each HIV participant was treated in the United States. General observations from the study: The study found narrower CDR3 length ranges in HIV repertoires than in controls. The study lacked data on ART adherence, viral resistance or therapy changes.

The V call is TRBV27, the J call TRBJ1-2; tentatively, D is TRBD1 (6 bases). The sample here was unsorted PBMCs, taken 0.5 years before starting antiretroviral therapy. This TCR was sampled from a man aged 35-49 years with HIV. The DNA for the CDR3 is TGTGCCAGCAGTTTACAGGGGCAGTATGGCTACACCTTC. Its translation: CASSLQGQYGYTF.